The entry that follows covers one T cell receptor (beta chain) sequence. In the original analysis: The assay estimated nucleated cells by amplifying reference gene primers. TCRdb keeps only in-frame clones here, not all; method: immunoSEQ multiplex PCR. V and J calls and clone size are given by that table; D and trimming were obtained from the DNA. The table lists 65,000 to 70,000 clones, 84% of them singletons. This sample stems from a study of blood T cell repertoires in COVID-19. Study summary: T cells, B-cell-depleted T cells, or PBMCs provided the cDNA or gDNA that served as material.

Trimming took off 3 bases at V and 4 bases at J, with 14 bases between the two ends. CDR1 and CDR2 (germline): DFQATT, SNEGSKA (reference sequence). The CDR3 extends over 14 amino acids. The receptor's source is a woman aged 60-75 years with acute or convalescent COVID-19. The chain recombines TRBV20-1 with TRBJ2-3; D is unresolved. Sequences were obtained from peripheral blood. In DNA, the CDR3 is TGCAGTGCTAGTCTGCTAGGTCTCCCAGATACGCAGTATTTT. Protein: CSASLLGLPDTQYF.